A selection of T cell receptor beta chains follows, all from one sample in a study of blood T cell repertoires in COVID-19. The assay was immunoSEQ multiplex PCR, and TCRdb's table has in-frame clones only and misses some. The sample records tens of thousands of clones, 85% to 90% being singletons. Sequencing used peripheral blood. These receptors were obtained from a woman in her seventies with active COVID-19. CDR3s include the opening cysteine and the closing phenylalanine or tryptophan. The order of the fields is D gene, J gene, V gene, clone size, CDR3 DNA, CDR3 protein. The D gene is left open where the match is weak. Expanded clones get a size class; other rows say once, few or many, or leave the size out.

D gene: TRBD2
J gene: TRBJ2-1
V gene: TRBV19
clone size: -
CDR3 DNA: TGTGCCAGTAGTATAGACCCTCCTAGCGGGGGGTACAATGAGCAGTTCTTC
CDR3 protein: CASSIDPPSGGYNEQFF

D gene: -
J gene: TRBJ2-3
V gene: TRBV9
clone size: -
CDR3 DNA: TGTGCCAGCAGCGCCCAGGGGCTGGGCACAGATACGCAGTATTTT
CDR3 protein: CASSAQGLGTDTQYF

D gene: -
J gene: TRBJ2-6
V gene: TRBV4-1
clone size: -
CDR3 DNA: TGCGCCAGCAGCCAAGGACAGACTGGGGCCAACGTCCTGACTTTC
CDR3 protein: CASSQGQTGANVLTF

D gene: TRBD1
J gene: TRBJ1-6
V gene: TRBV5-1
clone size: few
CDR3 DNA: TGCGCCAGCAGCTTGGCCGGGACAGAGGGGTCACCCCTCCACTTT
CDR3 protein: CASSLAGTEGSPLHF

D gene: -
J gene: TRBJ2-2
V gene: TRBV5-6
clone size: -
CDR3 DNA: TGTGCCAGCAGCTTAGGGGGTATATTTAGTGGAGCCGGGGAGCTGTTTTTT
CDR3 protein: CASSLGGIFSGAGELFF

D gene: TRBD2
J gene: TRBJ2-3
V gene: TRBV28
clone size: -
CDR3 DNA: TGTGCCAGCAGTCCCGGACTAGCGGGGGGGCCGAGGCGGGGTTTT
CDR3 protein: CASSPGLAGGPRRGF

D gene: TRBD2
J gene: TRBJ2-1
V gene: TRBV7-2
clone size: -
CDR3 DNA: TGTGCCAGCAGCTTAGAGACTAGCGTGTTGAACAATGAGCAGTTCTTC
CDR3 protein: CASSLETSVLNNEQFF

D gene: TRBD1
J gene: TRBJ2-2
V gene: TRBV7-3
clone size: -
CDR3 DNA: TGTGCCAGCAGCCGACAGGGGGCCGGGGAGCTGTTTTTT
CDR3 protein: CASSRQGAGELFF

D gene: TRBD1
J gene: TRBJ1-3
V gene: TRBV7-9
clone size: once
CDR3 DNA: TGTGCCAGCAGCTCCCCTGTGGACAGGGATGGAAACACCATATATTTT
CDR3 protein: CASSSPVDRDGNTIYF

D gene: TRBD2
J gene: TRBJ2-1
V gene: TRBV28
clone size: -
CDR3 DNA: TGTGCCAGCAGTTCGCCAGCGGGGGGCTCCTACAATGAGCAGTTCTTC
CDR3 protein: CASSSPAGGSYNEQFF

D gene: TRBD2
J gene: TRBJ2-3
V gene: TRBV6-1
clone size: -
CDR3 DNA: TGTGCCAGCAGTGGCCAACCTAGCGGGGGAACAGATACGCAGTATTTT
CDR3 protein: CASSGQPSGGTDTQYF

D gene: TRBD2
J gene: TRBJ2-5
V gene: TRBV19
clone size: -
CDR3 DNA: TGTGCCAGTAGTATTAACCCGGGACTAGCTGTCGAGACCCAGTACTTC
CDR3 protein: CASSINPGLAVETQYF

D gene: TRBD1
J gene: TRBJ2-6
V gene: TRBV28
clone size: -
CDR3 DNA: TGTGCCAGCAGCCGACCGGATACAGGGGCCGGGGCCAACGTCCTGACTTTC
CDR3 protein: CASSRPDTGAGANVLTF

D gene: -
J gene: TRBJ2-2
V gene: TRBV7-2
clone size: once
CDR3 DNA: TGTGCCAGCAGCCCCCGGGTAGGAACAAACACCGGGGAGCTGTTTTTT
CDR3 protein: CASSPRVGTNTGELFF

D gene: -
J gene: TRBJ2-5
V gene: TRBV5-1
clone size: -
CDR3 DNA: TGCGCCAGCAGCTCGGGGACTGCCTCACAAGAGACCCAGTACTTC
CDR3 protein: CASSSGTASQETQYF

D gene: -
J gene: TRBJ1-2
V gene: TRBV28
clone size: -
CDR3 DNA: TGTGCCAGCAGAGGATTAAGACAGGCGCTCTATGGCTACACCTTC
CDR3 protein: CASRGLRQALYGYTF

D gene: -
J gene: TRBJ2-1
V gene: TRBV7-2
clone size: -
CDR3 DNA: TGTGCCAGCAGCTTAGGCGGCAGAGCGAGCTCCTACAATGAGCAGTTCTTC
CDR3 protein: CASSLGGRASSYNEQFF

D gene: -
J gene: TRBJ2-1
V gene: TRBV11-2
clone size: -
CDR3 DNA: TGTGCCAGCAGCCTACTAGCATCCAATGAGCAGTTCTTC
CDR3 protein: CASSLLASNEQFF

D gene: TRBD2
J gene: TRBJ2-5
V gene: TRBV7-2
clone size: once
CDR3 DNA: TGTGCCAGCAGCTTACTAGCGGGGGGGCTCCGAGAGACCCAGTACTTC
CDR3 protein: CASSLLAGGLRETQYF

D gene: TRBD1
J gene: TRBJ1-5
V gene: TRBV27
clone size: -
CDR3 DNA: TGTGCCAGCAGGCAACAGGGGTATCCAAATCAGCCCCAGCATTTT
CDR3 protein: CASRQQGYPNQPQHF

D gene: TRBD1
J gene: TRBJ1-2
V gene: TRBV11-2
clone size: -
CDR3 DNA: TGTGCCAGCAGCCCATACGGACAGGGTGGCTACACCTTC
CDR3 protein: CASSPYGQGGYTF

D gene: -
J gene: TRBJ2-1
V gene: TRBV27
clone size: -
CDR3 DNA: TGTGCCAGCAGTACCTGGTTCGGCAAACCAGCAGGCGTTGAGCAGTTCTTC
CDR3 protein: CASSTWFGKPAGVEQFF

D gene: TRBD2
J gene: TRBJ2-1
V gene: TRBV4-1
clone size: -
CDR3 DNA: TGCGCCAGCAGCCAAGAGTGGGGGGGGTCGGGTGAGCAGTTCTTC
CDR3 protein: CASSQEWGGSGEQFF

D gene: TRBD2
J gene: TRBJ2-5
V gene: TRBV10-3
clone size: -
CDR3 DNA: TGTGCCAGCGCGGGACTAGCGGGGGGCCAAGAGACCCAGTACTTC
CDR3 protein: CASAGLAGGQETQYF

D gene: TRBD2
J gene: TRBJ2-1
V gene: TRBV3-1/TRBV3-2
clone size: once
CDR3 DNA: TGTGCCAGCAGCCTGGGACTAGCGGGGAATGAGCAGTTCTTC
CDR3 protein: CASSLGLAGNEQFF

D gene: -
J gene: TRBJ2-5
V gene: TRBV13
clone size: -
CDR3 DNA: TGTGCCAGCAGTCCGACGAGTAGCCGACAAGAGACCCAGTACTTC
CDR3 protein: CASSPTSSRQETQYF

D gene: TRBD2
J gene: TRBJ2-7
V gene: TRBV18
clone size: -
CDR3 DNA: TGTGCCAGCTCACATCCTCGGGTAGCGGGGAAGTACGAGCAGTACTTC
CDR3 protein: CASSHPRVAGKYEQYF

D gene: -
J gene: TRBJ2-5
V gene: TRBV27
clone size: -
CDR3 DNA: TGTGCCAGCAGGGGTCAGGGGCAAGAGACCCAGTACTTC
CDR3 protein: CASRGQGQETQYF

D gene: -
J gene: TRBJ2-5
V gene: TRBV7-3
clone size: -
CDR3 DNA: TGTGCCAGCAGCTTAGGGGCCAACCGGGAGACCCAGTACTTC
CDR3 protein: CASSLGANRETQYF

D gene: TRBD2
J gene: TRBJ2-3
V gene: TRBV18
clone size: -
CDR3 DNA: TGTGCCAGCTCACCACCCCTAGCGGGGGCCTTTTCAGATACGCAGTATTTT
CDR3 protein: CASSPPLAGAFSDTQYF

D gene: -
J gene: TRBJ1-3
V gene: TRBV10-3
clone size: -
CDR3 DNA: TGTGCCATCAGTGAGACCGTCGGGGGAAACACCATATATTTT
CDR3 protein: CAISETVGGNTIYF

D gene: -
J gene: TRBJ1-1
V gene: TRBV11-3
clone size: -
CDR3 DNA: TGTGCCAGCAGTTCCCTGAACGGGGAACTCGCTTTCTTT
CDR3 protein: CASSSLNGELAFF

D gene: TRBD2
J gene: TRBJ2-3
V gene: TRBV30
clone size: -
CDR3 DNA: TGTGCCTGGACTAGCGGGGCGACCTTACCAGATACGCAGTATTTT
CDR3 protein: CAWTSGATLPDTQYF

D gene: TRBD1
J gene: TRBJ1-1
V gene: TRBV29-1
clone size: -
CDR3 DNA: TGCAGCACCACCGGGACAGGGGGCGCGAACACTGAAGCTTTCTTT
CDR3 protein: CSTTGTGGANTEAFF

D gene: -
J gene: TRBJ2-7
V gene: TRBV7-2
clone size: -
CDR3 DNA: TGTGCCAGCAGCTTTCAGGGAGGAGACTACGAGCAGTACTTC
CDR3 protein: CASSFQGGDYEQYF

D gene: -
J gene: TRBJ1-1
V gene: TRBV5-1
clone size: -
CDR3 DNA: TGCGCCAGCAGCGGGGCCGCCGGGGGGAGTAGGACCACTGAAGCTTTCTTT
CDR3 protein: CASSGAAGGSRTTEAFF